Each of the 28 T cell receptor beta chains below was sequenced from the same sample in a study of vaccination effects on CD4 cells after COVID-19 (dated 2022 in TCRdb). In the ViraFEST assay, PBMC were stimulated with viral peptide pools, and antigen-specific CD4+ T cell clonotypes were then identified by expansion using TCR sequencing. After more than nine days of culture, CD4+ T cells were isolated with the EasySep CD4+ T cell isolation kit. Each participant got two doses of an mRNA SARS-CoV-2 vaccine, either BNT162b2 or mRNA-1273. For these TCRs, the target antigens are not known. Library preparation employed the immunoSEQ multiplex PCR assay. TCRdb limited this immuneACCESS table to in-frame rearrangements with V and J called. A share of clones is missing; checked studies link under half to unresolved V genes, and the rest is unexplained. Recorded for this sample are 28,000 or so clones; more than 60% of them occurred a single time. Roughly 10% of the sample goes to the ten largest clones.

The sequenced sample was CD4+ T cells from PBMCs cultured with HCoV-NL63 spike peptides, obtained after COVID-19 vaccination. The intended sense of this specimen's cell subset or site label: HCoV-NL63 spike overlapping peptide pool stimulation. These receptors were obtained from a human donor who received a COVID-19 vaccine.

The chain recombines TRBV19 with TRBJ2-3; tentatively, D is TRBD1 or TRBD2 (5 bases each). V dropped 5 bases and J dropped 6 bases, with 12 bases sitting between them. Per the germline V gene, CDR1 is LNHDA and CDR2 is SQIVND (reference sequence). The CDR3 totals 13 residues. DNA of the CDR3: TGTGCCAGTAGTCAAAGGGGCGGGGATACGCAGTATTTT. Its protein is CASSQRGGDTQYF.

This clone was picked up one time. The CDR3 nucleotides are TGTGCCAGCTCACCACGCCAGGGGACTAATGAAAAACTGTTTTTT. It translates to CASSPRQGTNEKLFF. The chain recombines TRBV18 with TRBJ1-4; D perhaps matches TRBD1 (6 bases). This CDR3 is built from 15 residues. The germline gives CDR1 KGHSH, CDR2 LQKENI. V dropped 1 base and J dropped 2 bases, with 8 bases sitting between them. Based on the CDR3 plus reference TRBV18 and TRBJ1-4, the full variable domain is NAGVMQNPRHLVRRRGQEARLRCSPMKGHSHVYWYRQLPEEGLKFMVYLQKENIIDESGMPKERFSAEFPKEGPSILRIQQVVRGDSAAYFCASSPRQGTNEKLFFGSGTQLSVL.

The chain employs TRBV11-2 and TRBJ1-2, with 8 bases lining up with TRBD1. The CDR3 loop spans 14 amino acids. The ends lost 7 bases at V and 8 bases at J; junction bases unmatched: 12. CDR1 and CDR2 from the germline V gene are SGHAT and FQNNGV. CDR3 in amino acids: CASNLPRQGPGYTF. In nucleotides, the CDR3 is TGTGCCAGCAACCTTCCCCGACAGGGGCCAGGCTACACCTTC.

V usage is TRBV7-8 and J usage is TRBJ2-2, with 8 bases identical to TRBD2. The CDR3 is made up of 16 amino acids. The V segment lost 5 bases and the J segment 2 bases; nucleotides outside the gene matches: 7. The V gene's germline CDR1 is SGHVS and CDR2 FQNEAQ. The CDR3 sequence: CASSRSGLGNTGELFF. CDR3 in DNA: TGTGCCAGCAGCCGATCGGGACTAGGAAACACCGGGGAGCTGTTTTTT.

The V gene is TRBV11-2, the J gene TRBJ1-5; 7 bases agree with TRBD1. The V segment lost 1 base and the J segment 4 bases; nucleotides outside the gene matches: 7. The CDR3 has 16 amino acids. CDR1 is SGHAT and CDR2 is FQNNGV in the germline V gene. The CDR3: CASSLGAGGLNQPQHF. DNA for the CDR3: TGTGCCAGCAGCTTAGGGGCAGGGGGATTGAATCAGCCCCAGCATTTT.

The chain has TRBV2 and TRBJ1-2; no definite D call. The length of the CDR3 is 15 residues. The V end lost 5 bases, the J end lost 1 base, and 14 bases lay between the germline ends. Germline V gene lookup returns CDR1 SNHLY and CDR2 FYNNEI. CDR3 sequence (DNA): TGTGCCAGCAGTCTTTCACTGGGCATTAACTATGGCTACACCTTC. It translates to CASSLSLGINYGYTF.

The CDR3: CASKLNIAAGSYEQYF. CDR3 sequence (DNA): TGTGCCAGTAAATTGAACATTGCGGCGGGGAGCTACGAGCAGTACTTC. The rearrangement links TRBV27 to TRBJ2-7; maybe TRBD2 (6 bases). The CDR3 is 16 residues long. CDR1 is MNHEY and CDR2 is SMNVEV in the germline V gene (reference sequence). Trimming cost V 9 bases and J 3 bases, with 24 bases left between them.

Here the CDR3 DNA reads TGTGCCAGCAGCCAACCCCTAGGACCAACTAAACCTAATGAAAAACTGTTTTTT. Protein sequence: CASSQPLGPTKPNEKLFF. V gene TRBV16 combines with J gene TRBJ1-4, with D unclear. V lost 2 bases to trimming and J lost 3 bases, with 19 bases between them. Germline CDR1 KGHSY, CDR2 FQNENV. The CDR3 runs 18 residues.

The CDR3 loop is CASSFQQETYEQYF. The CDR3 nucleotides are TGCGCCAGCAGTTTTCAACAGGAGACCTACGAGCAGTACTTC. The genes are TRBV10-2 and TRBJ2-7; possibly TRBD1 for D (5 bases). V was clipped by 5 bases and J by 2 bases, with 13 bases between them. CDR3 length equals 14 residues. Germline V lookup: CDR1 WSHSY, CDR2 SAAADI.

V is TRBV7-9 and J is TRBJ1-1; no clear D. The ends were cut back, 5 bases at V and 3 bases at J, with 16 bases in the middle. The germline gives CDR1 SEHNR, CDR2 FQNEAQ (reference sequence). The CDR3 is 15 residues long. Written as DNA, the CDR3 is TGTGCCAGCAGCCCTGGTCAGCCGGGGTACACTGAAGCTTTCTTT. It encodes CASSPGQPGYTEAFF.

The chain recombines TRBV6-5 with TRBJ1-2, with TRBD1 matching 7 bases. V shed 6 bases and J 7 bases; nucleotides not matched to a gene: 14. The CDR3 is 15 residues long. From germline, CDR1 is MNHEY and CDR2 SVGAGI. The CDR3 region has the DNA TGTGCCAGCAGAAACGGACAGGTGCTACTATCTGGCTACACCTTC. It translates to CASRNGQVLLSGYTF.

The chain carries TRBV5-1 and TRBJ2-5; 8 bases fit TRBD2. Per the germline V gene, CDR1 is SGHRS and CDR2 is YFSETQ. This CDR3 region has 16 residues. The junction had 14 bases not matched to a gene; V was cut back by 6 bases and J by 4 bases. The CDR3: CASKAGGGRFRETQYF. CDR3 nucleotides: TGCGCCAGCAAAGCCGGGGGGGGGAGGTTTCGAGAGACCCAGTACTTC.

Turning to this clone: Its ends do not fully match the called genes, so a read error is possible. The rearrangement uses TRBV10-2 and TRBJ2-3; D remains ambiguous. The CDR3 is 15 amino acids. Looked up from germline, CDR1 is WSHSY and CDR2 is SAAADI. CDR3 sequence: CASREYKESTDTQYF. The CDR3, as DNA: TGCGCCAGCAGGGAGTATAAGGAAAGCACAGATACGCAGTATTTT.

The chain carries TRBV5-1 and TRBJ1-2; 10 positions match TRBD1. The V segment lost 3 bases and the J segment 6 bases; nucleotides outside the gene matches: 2. Germline CDR1 reads SGHRS; CDR2 reads YFSETQ. CDR3 length: 13 amino acids. CDR3 nucleotides: TGCGCCAGCAGCTATGGGACAGGGGATGGCTACACCTTC. Translated: CASSYGTGDGYTF.

This clone showed up just a few times. V and J are TRBV30 and TRBJ1-5, with 8 positions matching TRBD1. This CDR3 contains 15 residues. The V segment lost 2 bases and the J segment 1 base; nucleotides outside the gene matches: 4. CDR1 and CDR2 (germline): GTSNPN, SVGIG (reference sequence). The CDR3 nucleotides are TGTGCCTGGAGTCCAGGGGGCGCGAGCAATCAGCCCCAGCATTTT. Amino acid sequence: CAWSPGGASNQPQHF.

This chain connects TRBV5-1 to TRBJ2-3; D may be TRBD2 (6 bases). This CDR3 region has 17 residues. Germline V CDR1 and CDR2: SGHRS, YFSETQ. Trimming pared 0 bases from V and 0 bases from J, leaving 14 bases between. The CDR3 nucleotides read TGCGCCAGCAGCTTGGCCCCCCCCAGCGGGAGCACAGATACGCAGTATTTT. Protein: CASSLAPPSGSTDTQYF.

This rearrangement joins TRBV5-1 to TRBJ2-7, with 7 bases aligning to TRBD1. The CDR3 loop spans 15 amino acids. Germline lookup yields CDR1 SGHRS and CDR2 YFSETQ. J lost 7 bases, V lost 4 bases, and 14 bases had no gene match. Here the CDR3 DNA reads TGCGCCAGCAGCGTAGGCGACAGGGTGATTGTAGAGCAGTACTTC. Protein sequence: CASSVGDRVIVEQYF.

The chain combines TRBV2 with TRBJ2-2; no clear D. In germline, CDR1 is SNHLY, CDR2 FYNNEI. V was trimmed by 5 bases and J by 1 base, leaving 5 bases between them. CDR3 length equals 13 residues. CDR3 coding DNA: TGTGCCAGCAGTTCCCAGAACACCGGGGAGCTGTTTTTT. Translation gives CASSSQNTGELFF.

The table lists this clone with a few counts. The chain employs TRBV6-5 and TRBJ1-1, with 10 positions matching TRBD1. The germline V gene encodes CDR1 MNHEY and CDR2 SVGAGI. The CDR3 spans 16 residues. The junction had 5 bases not matched to a gene; V was cut back by 0 bases and J by 4 bases. Written as DNA, the CDR3 is TGTGCCAGCAGTTACTCAAAGACAGGGGGCGTCACTGAAGCTTTCTTT. It translates to CASSYSKTGGVTEAFF.

The chain has TRBV19 and TRBJ1-2; 10 bases match TRBD1. CDR1 and CDR2 from the germline V gene are LNHDA and SQIVND (reference sequence). The V segment lost 11 bases and the J segment 5 bases; nucleotides outside the gene matches: 11. The CDR3 is 14 residues long. The CDR3 sequence is CASKSGQGFYGYTF. DNA of the CDR3: TGTGCCTCCAAATCGGGACAGGGGTTTTATGGCTACACCTTC.

The V call is TRBV5-1, the J call TRBJ2-2, with D tentatively TRBD1 (5 bases). The CDR3 spans 20 residues. Germline V gene data show CDR1 as SGHRS and CDR2 as YFSETQ. V was clipped by 1 base and J by 5 bases, with 27 bases between them. CDR3 loop: CASSLSRQFGRTWRTGELFF. In nucleotides, the CDR3 is TGCGCCAGCAGCTTGTCACGACAGTTCGGCAGAACGTGGCGGACCGGGGAGCTGTTTTTT.

DNA of the CDR3: TGTGCCATCAGAGAACAGGATGCCTATTCACCCCTCCACTTT. Translated, it gives CAIREQDAYSPLHF. The chain links TRBV10-3 to TRBJ1-6; TRBD1 is a possible D gene (5 bases). The V end lost 6 bases, the J end lost 8 bases, and 14 bases lay between the germline ends. CDR1 ENHRY and CDR2 SYGVKD come from the germline V gene. The CDR3 loop spans 14 amino acids.

In its sample, this clone ranks as medium-sized. V is TRBV20-1 and J is TRBJ2-7; D not certain. CDR1 is DFQATT, CDR2 SNEGSKA, per germline (reference sequence). Deletions cut 3 bases from V and 4 bases from J, with 16 bases between. CDR3 length: 14 residues. DNA for the CDR3: TGCAGTGCTAGTGTCTCCCCCCTACTTTACGAGCAGTACTTC. Its translation is CSASVSPLLYEQYF.

The V gene is TRBV12-3 or TRBV12-4, the J gene TRBJ1-3; D unresolved. The CDR3 has 13 residues. Trimming cost V 3 bases and J 0 bases, with 3 bases left between them. CDR3 in DNA: TGTGCCAGCAGTTTGGTCTCTGGAAACACCATATATTTT. Translation: CASSLVSGNTIYF.

The rearrangement joins TRBV30 to TRBJ2-7; D is ambiguous. V lost 1 base, J lost 7 bases, and 8 bases lay in between. CDR1 and CDR2 from the germline V gene are GTSNPN and SVGIG (reference sequence). The length of the CDR3 is 11 residues. Here the CDR3 reads CAWSDSFEQYF. The CDR3 nucleotides are TGTGCCTGGAGTGACTCCTTTGAGCAGTACTTC. The full variable domain, with the rest looked up from reference TRBV30 and TRBJ2-7, is SQTIHQWPATLVQPVGSPLSLECTVEGTSNPNLYWYRQAAGRGLQLLFYSVGIGQISSEVPQNLSASRPQDRQFILSSKKLLLSDSGFYLCAWSDSFEQYFGPGTRLTVT.

This clone has just a few counts. This chain connects TRBV19 to TRBJ2-2, with no clear D. CDR1 is LNHDA, CDR2 SQIVND, per germline (reference sequence). The CDR3 has 14 amino acids. V lost 6 bases and J lost 2, with 10 bases in between. The DNA of the CDR3 is TGTGCCAGTAGGGTAGCCACAAACACCGGGGAGCTGTTTTTT. Its protein is CASRVATNTGELFF.

V gene TRBV6-1 combines with J gene TRBJ1-5; a possible D gene is TRBD1 (5 bases). V was cut by 3 bases and J by 7 bases, with 13 bases left in between. Per germline, CDR1 MNHNS and CDR2 SASEGT. The CDR3 length is 14 residues. The CDR3 DNA is TGTGCCAGCAGTGACGGCAGGGCAGGACAGCCCCAGCATTTT. Translated, it gives CASSDGRAGQPQHF.

This clone appeared once. The chain recombines TRBV7-9 with TRBJ2-1, with 8 nucleotides matching TRBD1. The CDR3 extends over 13 amino acids. Unmatched junction bases numbered 1, after V lost 7 bases and J lost 2 bases. Germline values: CDR1 SEHNR, CDR2 FQNEAQ (reference sequence). The CDR3 reads CASTTGAYNEQFF. The CDR3 DNA reads TGTGCCAGCACGACAGGGGCCTACAATGAGCAGTTCTTC.